This T cell receptor beta chain was captured by sequencing in a study of blood T cell repertoires in COVID-19. The overall study: Sites in the United States, Italy and Spain provided acute and convalescent COVID-19 samples. PBMCs, B-cell-depleted T cells, or T cells provided the cDNA or gDNA that made up the material.

As handled by the study authors: Reference gene primer amplification in the assay estimated nucleated cell counts. This table comes from immunoSEQ multiplex PCR, and its TCRdb copy is limited to in-frame clones, with some not included. The DNA gave D and trimming, while V, J and clone size come from that table. The sample records 70,000 to 95,000 clones, 85% being singletons. This CDR3 contains 11 residues. The germline V gene encodes CDR1 MNHEY and CDR2 SMNVEV (reference sequence). The chain has TRBV27 and TRBJ2-3; 9 positions agree with TRBD1. Material: peripheral blood. This receptor was identified in a woman in her seventies with active or convalescent COVID-19. The CDR3 is CGTGGTDTQYF. The CDR3 DNA sequence: TGTGGGACAGGGGGCACAGATACGCAGTATTTT.